This T cell receptor beta chain was recorded in a study of control samples from healthy donors and cancer patients. CDR3 length equals 14 residues. V dropped 11 bases and J dropped 5 bases, with 16 bases sitting between them. Germline-derived CDR1 and CDR2 are WSHSY and SAAADI. The protocol was immunoSEQ multiplex PCR, while the TCRdb copy is restricted to in-frame clones and leaves out a portion. The sample includes about 70,000 clones, about 89% of them seen just once. The rearrangement links TRBV10-2 to TRBJ1-6; a weak D match, TRBD1 (6 bases). This sequence was found in a woman between 45 and 60 years old with head and neck cancer. The specimen was PBMCs. The CDR3 coding sequence is TGCGCCTCTCTACAGGGTATAAATAATTCACCCCTCCACTTT. Translated: CASLQGINNSPLHF.